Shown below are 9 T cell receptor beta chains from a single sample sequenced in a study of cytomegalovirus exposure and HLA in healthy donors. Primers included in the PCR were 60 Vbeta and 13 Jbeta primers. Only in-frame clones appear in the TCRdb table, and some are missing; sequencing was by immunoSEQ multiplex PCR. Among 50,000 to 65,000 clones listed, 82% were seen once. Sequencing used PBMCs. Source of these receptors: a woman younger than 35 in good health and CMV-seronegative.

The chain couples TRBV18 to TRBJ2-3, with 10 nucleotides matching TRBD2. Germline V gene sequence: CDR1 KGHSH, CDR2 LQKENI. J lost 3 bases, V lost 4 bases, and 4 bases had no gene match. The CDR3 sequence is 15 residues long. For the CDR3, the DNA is TGTGCCAGCTCACTCCTAGCGGGAGTGACAGATACGCAGTATTTT. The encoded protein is CASSLLAGVTDTQYF.

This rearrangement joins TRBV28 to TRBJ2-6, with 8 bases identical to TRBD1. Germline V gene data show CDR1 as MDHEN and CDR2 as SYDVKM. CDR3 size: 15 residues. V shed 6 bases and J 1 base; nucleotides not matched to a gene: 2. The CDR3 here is CASRRTGSGANVLTF. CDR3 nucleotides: TGTGCCAGCAGGCGGACAGGGTCTGGGGCCAACGTCCTGACTTTC.

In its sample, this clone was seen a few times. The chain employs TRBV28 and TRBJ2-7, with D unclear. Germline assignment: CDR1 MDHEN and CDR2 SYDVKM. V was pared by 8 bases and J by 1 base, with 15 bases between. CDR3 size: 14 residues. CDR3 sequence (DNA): TGTGCCAGCGCCTTAGTTATAACTTCCTACGAGCAGTACTTC. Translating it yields CASALVITSYEQYF.

The CDR3 sequence: CASRPGLASQETQYF. CDR3 DNA sequence: TGTGCCAGTAGGCCGGGACTAGCGTCACAAGAGACCCAGTACTTC. This chain joins TRBV19 and TRBJ2-5; 10 nucleotides agree with TRBD2. V was clipped by 6 bases and J by 2 bases; unmatched bases: 6. The CDR3 extends over 15 amino acids. Germline V gives CDR1 LNHDA, CDR2 SQIVND (reference sequence). Based on the CDR3 plus reference TRBV19 and TRBJ2-5, the full variable domain is DGGITQSPKYLFRKEGQNVTLSCEQNLNHDAMYWYRQDPGQGLRLIYYSQIVNDFQKGDIAEGYSVSREKKESFPLTVTSAQKNPTAFYLCASRPGLASQETQYFGPGTRLLVL.

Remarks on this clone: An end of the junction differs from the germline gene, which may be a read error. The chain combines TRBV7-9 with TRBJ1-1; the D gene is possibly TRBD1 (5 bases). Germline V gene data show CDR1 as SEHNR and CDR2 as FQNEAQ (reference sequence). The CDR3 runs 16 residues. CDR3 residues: CSSSSLRTTKDTEAFF. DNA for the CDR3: TGTTCCAGCAGCTCCCTAAGGACAACGAAGGACACTGAAGCTTTCTTT.

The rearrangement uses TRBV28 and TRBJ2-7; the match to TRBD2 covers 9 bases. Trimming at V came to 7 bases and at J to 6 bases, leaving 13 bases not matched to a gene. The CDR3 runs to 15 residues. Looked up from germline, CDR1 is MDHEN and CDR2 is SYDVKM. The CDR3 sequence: CASIPGLAGSVEQYF. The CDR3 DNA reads TGTGCCAGCATCCCGGGGCTAGCGGGATCCGTCGAGCAGTACTTC.

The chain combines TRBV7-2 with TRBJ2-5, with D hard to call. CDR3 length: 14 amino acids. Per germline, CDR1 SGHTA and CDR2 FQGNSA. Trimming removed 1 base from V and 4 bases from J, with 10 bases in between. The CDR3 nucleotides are TGTGCCAGCAGCTTAGGGCTATCGGGAGAGACCCAGTACTTC. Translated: CASSLGLSGETQYF.

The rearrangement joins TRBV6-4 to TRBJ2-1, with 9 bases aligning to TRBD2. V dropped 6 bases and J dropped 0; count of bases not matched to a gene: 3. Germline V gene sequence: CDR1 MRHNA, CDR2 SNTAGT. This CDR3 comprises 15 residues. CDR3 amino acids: CASSQTSGSYNEQFF. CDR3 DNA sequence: TGTGCCAGCAGCCAGACTAGCGGCTCCTACAATGAGCAGTTCTTC.

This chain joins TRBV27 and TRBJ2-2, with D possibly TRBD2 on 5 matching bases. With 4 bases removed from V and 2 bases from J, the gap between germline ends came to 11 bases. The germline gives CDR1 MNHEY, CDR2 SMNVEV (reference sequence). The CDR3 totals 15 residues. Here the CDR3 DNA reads TGTGCCAGCAGTTCTGCCGGGGAAAACACCGGGGAGCTGTTTTTT. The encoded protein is CASSSAGENTGELFF.